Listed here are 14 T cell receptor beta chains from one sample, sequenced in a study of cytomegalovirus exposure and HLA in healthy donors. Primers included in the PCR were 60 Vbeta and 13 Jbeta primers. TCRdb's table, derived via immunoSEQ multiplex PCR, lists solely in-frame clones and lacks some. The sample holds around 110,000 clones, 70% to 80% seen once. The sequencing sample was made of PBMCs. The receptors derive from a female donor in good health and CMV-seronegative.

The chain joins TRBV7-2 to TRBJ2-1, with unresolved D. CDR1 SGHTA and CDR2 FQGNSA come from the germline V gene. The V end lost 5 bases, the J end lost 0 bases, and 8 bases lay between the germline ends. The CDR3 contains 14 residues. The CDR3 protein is CASSRTNSYNEQFF. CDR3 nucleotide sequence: TGTGCCAGCAGCCGCACTAACTCCTACAATGAGCAGTTCTTC.

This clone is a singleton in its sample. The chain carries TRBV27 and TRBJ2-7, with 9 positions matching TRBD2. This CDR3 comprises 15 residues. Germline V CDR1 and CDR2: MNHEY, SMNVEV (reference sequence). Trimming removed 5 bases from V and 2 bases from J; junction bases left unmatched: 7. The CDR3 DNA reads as TGTGCCAGCAGTCCTAAGACTAGCGGTGCCTACGAGCAGTACTTC. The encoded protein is CASSPKTSGAYEQYF.

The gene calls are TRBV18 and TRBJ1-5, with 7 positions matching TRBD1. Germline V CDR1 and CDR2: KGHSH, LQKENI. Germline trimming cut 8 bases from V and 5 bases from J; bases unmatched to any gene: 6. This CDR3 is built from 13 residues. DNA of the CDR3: TGTGCCAGCCGAGGGACAGCCGATCAGCCCCAGCATTTT. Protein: CASRGTADQPQHF.

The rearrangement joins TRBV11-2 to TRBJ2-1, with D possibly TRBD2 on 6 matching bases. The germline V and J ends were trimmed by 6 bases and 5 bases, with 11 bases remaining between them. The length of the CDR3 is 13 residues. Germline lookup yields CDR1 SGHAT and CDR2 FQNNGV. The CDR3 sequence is CASRDYPNNEQFF. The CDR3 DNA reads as TGTGCCAGCAGGGACTACCCAAACAATGAGCAGTTCTTC. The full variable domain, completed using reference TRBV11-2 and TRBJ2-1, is EAGVAQSPRYKIIEKRQSVAFWCNPISGHATLYWYQQILGQGPKLLIQFQNNGVVDDSQLPKDRFSAERLKGVDSTLKIQPAKLEDSAVYLCASRDYPNNEQFFGPGTRLTVL.

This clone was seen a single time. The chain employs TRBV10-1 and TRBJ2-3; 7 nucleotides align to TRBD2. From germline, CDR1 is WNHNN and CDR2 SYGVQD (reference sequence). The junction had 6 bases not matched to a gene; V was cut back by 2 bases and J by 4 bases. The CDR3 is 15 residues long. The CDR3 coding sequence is TGCGCCAGCAGTGAGGGGCGGGAGAAACCAGATACGCAGTATTTT. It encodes CASSEGREKPDTQYF.

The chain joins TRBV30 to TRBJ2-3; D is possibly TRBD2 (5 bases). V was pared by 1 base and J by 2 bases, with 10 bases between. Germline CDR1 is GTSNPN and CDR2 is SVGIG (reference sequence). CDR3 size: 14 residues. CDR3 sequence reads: CAWSGQRYTDTQYF. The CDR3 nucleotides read TGTGCCTGGAGTGGGCAGCGGTACACAGATACGCAGTATTTT.

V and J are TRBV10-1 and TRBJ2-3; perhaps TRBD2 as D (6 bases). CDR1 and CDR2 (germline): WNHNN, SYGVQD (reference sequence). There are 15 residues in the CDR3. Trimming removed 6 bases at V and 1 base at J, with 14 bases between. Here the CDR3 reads CASSTGTGGTDTQYF. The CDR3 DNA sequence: TGCGCCAGCAGCACGGGGACGGGAGGCACAGATACGCAGTATTTT.

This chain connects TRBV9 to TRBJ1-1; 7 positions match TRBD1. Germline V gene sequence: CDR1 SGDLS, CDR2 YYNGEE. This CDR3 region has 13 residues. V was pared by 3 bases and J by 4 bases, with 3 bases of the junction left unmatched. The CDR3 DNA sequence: TGTGCCAGCAGCGAGGGGGCGGGCACTGAAGCTTTCTTT. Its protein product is CASSEGAGTEAFF.

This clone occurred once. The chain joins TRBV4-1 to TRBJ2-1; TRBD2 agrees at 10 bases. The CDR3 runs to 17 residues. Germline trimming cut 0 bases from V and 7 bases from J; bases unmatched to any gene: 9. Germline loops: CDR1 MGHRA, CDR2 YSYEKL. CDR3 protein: CASSQDAASGSRNEQFF. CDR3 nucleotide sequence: TGCGCCAGCAGCCAAGATGCCGCTAGCGGGAGTAGAAATGAGCAGTTCTTC.

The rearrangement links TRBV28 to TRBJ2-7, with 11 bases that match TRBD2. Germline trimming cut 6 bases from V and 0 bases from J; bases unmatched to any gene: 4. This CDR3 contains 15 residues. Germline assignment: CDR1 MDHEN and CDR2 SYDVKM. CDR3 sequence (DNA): TGTGCCAGCAGCCTACTAGCGGGGGACTCCTACGAGCAGTACTTC. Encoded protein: CASSLLAGDSYEQYF.

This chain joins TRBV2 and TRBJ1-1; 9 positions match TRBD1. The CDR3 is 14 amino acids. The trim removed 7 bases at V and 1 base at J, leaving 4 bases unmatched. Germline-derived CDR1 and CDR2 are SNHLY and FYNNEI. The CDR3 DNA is TGTGCCAGCACCCTGGACAGGGGGAACACTGAAGCTTTCTTT. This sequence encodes CASTLDRGNTEAFF.

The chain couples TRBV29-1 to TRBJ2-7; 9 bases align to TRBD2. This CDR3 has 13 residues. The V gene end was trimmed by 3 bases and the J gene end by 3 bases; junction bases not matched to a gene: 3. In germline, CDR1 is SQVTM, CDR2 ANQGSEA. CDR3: CSVEASGDYEQYF. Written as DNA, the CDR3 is TGCAGCGTTGAGGCTAGCGGGGACTACGAGCAGTACTTC.

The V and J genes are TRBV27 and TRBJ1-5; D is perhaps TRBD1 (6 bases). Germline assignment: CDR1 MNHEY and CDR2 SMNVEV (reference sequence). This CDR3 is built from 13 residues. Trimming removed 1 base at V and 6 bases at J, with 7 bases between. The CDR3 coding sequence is TGTGCCAGCAGTTTATTGGGGGCTCAGCCCCAGCATTTT. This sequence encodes CASSLLGAQPQHF.

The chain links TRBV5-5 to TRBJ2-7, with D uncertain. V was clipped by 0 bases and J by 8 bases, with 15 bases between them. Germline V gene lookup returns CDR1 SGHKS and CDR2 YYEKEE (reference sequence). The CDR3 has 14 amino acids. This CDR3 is CASSLAFSLRQQYF. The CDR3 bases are TGTGCCAGCAGCTTGGCCTTTAGCCTGCGGCAGCAGTACTTC.